This T cell receptor (beta chain) was sequenced in a study of blood T cell repertoires in COVID-19. Study information: Samples representing acute and convalescent COVID-19 were sourced from the United States, Italy and Spain. In each case, the material was cDNA or gDNA derived from T cells, B-cell-depleted T cells, or PBMCs.

The CDR3 has 14 amino acids. The germline CDR1 and CDR2 sequences are LNHDA and SQIVND (reference sequence). V lost 8 bases and J 0 bases, leaving 13 bases between the germline ends. Original processing methods: Amplified reference gene primers provided the basis for estimating nucleated cell counts. The protocol was immunoSEQ multiplex PCR, while the TCRdb copy is restricted to in-frame clones and leaves out a portion. V, J and clone size reflect that table, while D and trimming were determined from the DNA. The sample shows under 250,000 clones, 80% to 90% of them seen only once. The source is a woman aged 40 to 50 with active or convalescent COVID-19. The chain combines TRBV19 with TRBJ1-1; a possible D gene is TRBD1 (6 bases). Sequencing input: peripheral blood. The CDR3: CASSRDTLNTEAFF. CDR3 nucleotides: TGTGCCAGTTCAAGGGACACATTGAACACTGAAGCTTTCTTT.